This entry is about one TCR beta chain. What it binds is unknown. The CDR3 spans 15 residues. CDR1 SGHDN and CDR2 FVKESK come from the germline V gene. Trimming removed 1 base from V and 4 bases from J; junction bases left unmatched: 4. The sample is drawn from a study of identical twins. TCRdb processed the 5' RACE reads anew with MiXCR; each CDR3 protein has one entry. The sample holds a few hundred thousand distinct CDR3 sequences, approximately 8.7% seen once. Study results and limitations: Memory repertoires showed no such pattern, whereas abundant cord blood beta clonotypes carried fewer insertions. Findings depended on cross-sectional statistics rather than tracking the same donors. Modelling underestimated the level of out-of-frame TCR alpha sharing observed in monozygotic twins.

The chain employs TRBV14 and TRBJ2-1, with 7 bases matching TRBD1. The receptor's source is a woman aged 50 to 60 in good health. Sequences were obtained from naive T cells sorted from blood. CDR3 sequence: CASSQGDRAYNEQFF. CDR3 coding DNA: TGTGCCAGCAGCCAAGGAGACAGGGCTTACAATGAGCAGTTCTTC.